This T cell receptor (beta chain) appears in the sequencing data of a study of T cells in women clearing cervical HPV infection. Study outcomes and limitations: Combining TCR richness with V gene abundances gave approximately 0.8 AUC.

Of note for this clone: As yet, its antigen is unknown.

TCRdb keeps only in-frame clones here, not all; method: immunoSEQ multiplex PCR. Recorded for this sample: approximately 30,000 clones. This TCR was sampled from a woman between 18 and 75 years old with a cervical HPV16 infection that either progressed to CIN3+ or cleared (not recorded which). Input material: blood buffy coat.

CDR3 DNA, as far as it was read: TGTGCCAGCAGTGGCCAGGGATGGCAGCCG. Translated, it gives CASSGQGWQP. The entire CDR3 is CASSGQGWQPQYF. The genes are TRBV2 and TRBJ2-3, with TRBD1 as a possible D gene (5 bases). The read is 3 residues too short to cover the CDR3 end, so that end is filled in from the germline J gene. Germline V lookup: CDR1 SNHLY, CDR2 FYNNEI. The CDR3 length is 13 residues.